The rows below give T cell receptor beta chains drawn from one sample of a study of control samples from healthy donors and cancer patients. TCRdb keeps only in-frame clones here, not all; method: immunoSEQ multiplex PCR. The profile shows about 82,000 clones, 90% to 95% of them singletons. The sample consisted of blood. Receptor source: a woman aged 18-35 years in good health. Each CDR3 is given with its conserved first and last residue. The D gene is left open where the match is weak. Clone size is not always given. Where it is, it says once, few, many or a class for expanded clones.

>TRBV28|NA|TRBJ1-4|NA
CASSQGFGNEKLFF
TGTGCCAGCAGCCAGGGATTCGGCAATGAAAAACTGTTTTTT
>TRBV27|TRBD1|TRBJ1-6|NA
CASSSRPGQVSFVNSPLHF
TGTGCCAGCAGTTCCCGGCCGGGACAGGTCTCCTTTGTTAACTCACCCCTCCACTTT
>TRBV5-1|TRBD1|TRBJ1-2|NA
CASSFEGAGVYGYTF
TGCGCCAGCAGCTTTGAGGGGGCCGGGGTTTACGGCTACACCTTC
>TRBV14|NA|TRBJ2-3|NA
CASSQGFDTQYF
TGTGCCAGCAGCCAAGGATTCGATACGCAGTATTTT
>TRBV7-9|NA|TRBJ2-7|NA
CASSFEPYEQYF
TGTGCCAGCAGCTTCGAGCCTTACGAGCAGTACTTC
>TRBV6-5|NA|TRBJ1-5|NA
CASIGYSNQPQHF
TGTGCCAGCATTGGGTATAGCAATCAGCCCCAGCATTTT
>TRBV18|NA|TRBJ1-1|NA
CASSPFLMEIRSNTEAFF
TGTGCCAGCTCACCATTTTTGATGGAAATAAGATCAAACACTGAAGCTTTCTTT
>TRBV6-4|NA|TRBJ2-3|NA
CASSDSGGGDTQYF
TGTGCCAGCAGTGACTCCGGCGGAGGCGATACGCAGTATTTT
>TRBV6-1|TRBD2|TRBJ2-3|NA
CASSDGGGAADTQYF
TGTGCCAGCAGTGACGGGGGGGGCGCGGCAGATACGCAGTATTTT
>TRBV7-8|NA|TRBJ2-2|NA
CASSLVSGGYRPGELFF
TGTGCCAGCAGCTTAGTTTCTGGGGGCTACAGGCCCGGGGAGCTGTTTTTT
>TRBV6-5|NA|TRBJ1-2|NA
CASSRDSLGYTF
TGTGCCAGCAGTCGGGACTCCCTAGGCTACACCTTC
>TRBV18|TRBD1|TRBJ2-2|NA
CASSPYRTGANTGELFF
TGTGCCAGCTCACCGTACCGGACAGGGGCGAACACCGGGGAGCTGTTTTTT
>TRBV6-5|TRBD1|TRBJ1-1|NA
CASSQGRQGYAFF
TGTGCCAGCAGTCAGGGGAGACAGGGATATGCCTTCTTT
>TRBV6-5|NA|TRBJ2-5|NA
CASSTNSGSETQYF
TGTGCCAGCAGTACTAATAGCGGTTCGGAGACCCAGTACTTC
>TRBV5-1|TRBD1|TRBJ1-1|NA
CASRSRQGALGTEAFF
TGCGCCAGCAGATCCAGACAGGGGGCTTTGGGCACTGAAGCTTTCTTT
>TRBV3-1/TRBV3-2|NA|TRBJ1-3|NA
CASSQGQANSGNTIYF
TGTGCCAGCAGCCAAGGCCAGGCCAACTCTGGAAACACCATATATTTT
>TRBV15|NA|TRBJ2-4|NA
CATSRVAGQKNIQYF
TGTGCCACCAGCAGAGTGGCCGGCCAGAAAAACATTCAGTACTTC
>TRBV11-2|NA|TRBJ1-3|NA
CASSLGWGGVLETTIYF
TGTGCCAGCAGCCTCGGATGGGGAGGGGTATTGGAAACAACCATATATTTT
>TRBV6-1|TRBD1|TRBJ1-6|NA
CASSDQGTGASPLHF
TGTGCCAGCAGTGATCAAGGGACAGGGGCCTCACCCCTCCACTTT
>TRBV9|NA|TRBJ2-3|NA
CASSAAWRGVGDTQYF
TGTGCCAGCAGCGCGGCCTGGAGAGGCGTGGGGGATACGCAGTATTTT
>TRBV6-2/TRBV6-3|TRBD2|TRBJ2-1|NA
CASSQREVHEQFF
TGTGCCAGCAGTCAGCGGGAGGTCCATGAGCAGTTCTTC
>TRBV6-6|NA|TRBJ1-4|NA
CASSYVRPTNEKLFF
TGTGCCAGCAGTTACGTACGGCCAACTAATGAAAAACTGTTTTTT
>TRBV11-2|TRBD2|TRBJ2-3|NA
CASSLTSGGPPKNTDTQYF
TGTGCCAGCAGCCTAACTAGCGGGGGGCCACCGAAAAATACAGATACGCAGTATTTT
>TRBV5-1|NA|TRBJ1-1|few
CASSFGSDGEAFF
TGCGCCAGCAGCTTTGGCTCAGACGGTGAAGCTTTCTTT
>TRBV19|TRBD1|TRBJ2-3|NA
CASATGNTDTQYF
TGTGCCAGCGCGACAGGGAACACAGATACGCAGTATTTT
>TRBV28|NA|TRBJ1-3|NA
CASSTPTGTGNTIYF
TGTGCCAGCAGCACCCCTACAGGGACTGGAAACACCATATATTTT
>TRBV4-2|TRBD1|TRBJ1-5|NA
CASSPWTGEGNQPQHF
TGTGCCAGCAGCCCATGGACAGGGGAGGGCAATCAGCCCCAGCATTTT
>TRBV6-5|TRBD1|TRBJ1-6|NA
CASEGASNSPLHF
TGTGCCAGCGAGGGGGCGTCCAATTCACCCCTCCACTTT
>TRBV28|NA|TRBJ1-2|NA
CASKLHGGDGYTF
TGTGCCAGCAAACTCCACGGGGGGGATGGCTACACCTTC
>TRBV6-1|TRBD1|TRBJ1-5|NA
CASSEGDWDRVSQPQHF
TGTGCCAGCAGTGAAGGCGATTGGGACAGGGTGTCCCAGCCCCAGCATTTT
>TRBV6-5|TRBD1|TRBJ1-3|once
CASRQGGGNTIYF
TGTGCCAGCAGGCAGGGGGGCGGAAACACCATATATTTT
>TRBV18|NA|TRBJ2-5|NA
CASSPGGETQYF
TGTGCCAGCTCACCGGGGGGAGAGACCCAGTACTTC
>TRBV7-9|NA|TRBJ2-3|NA
CASSLFQGRTDTQYF
TGTGCCAGCAGCTTATTTCAGGGTAGAACAGATACGCAGTATTTT
>TRBV27|NA|TRBJ1-6|once
CASSLSAQENSPLHF
TGTGCCAGCAGTTTATCGGCCCAGGAGAATTCACCCCTCCACTTT
>TRBV7-9|NA|TRBJ2-5|NA
CASSRLGQGKETQYF
TGTGCCAGCAGCCGTCTAGGGCAGGGGAAAGAGACCCAGTACTTC
>TRBV5-1|NA|TRBJ1-3|NA
CASSFSGTAGNTIYF
TGCGCCAGCAGCTTCTCCGGGACGGCTGGAAACACCATATATTTT
>TRBV11-2|TRBD2|TRBJ2-7|once
CASSSAASGGSSYEQYF
TGTGCCAGCAGCTCCGCCGCTAGCGGGGGAAGCTCCTACGAGCAGTACTTC
>TRBV4-3|NA|TRBJ2-7|NA
CASSQDPTTGYYEQYF
TGCGCCAGCAGCCAAGATCCGACTACCGGCTACTACGAGCAGTACTTC
>TRBV6-6|NA|TRBJ1-3|NA
CASSPNLVGTASGNTIYF
TGTGCCAGCAGTCCTAATTTGGTCGGGACGGCCTCTGGAAACACCATATATTTT
>TRBV19|TRBD1|TRBJ1-1|NA
CASSVTGVGTEAFF
TGTGCCAGTAGTGTGACAGGGGTAGGCACTGAAGCTTTCTTT
>TRBV7-3|NA|TRBJ2-7|NA
CASSLGVGSYEQYF
TGTGCCAGCAGCTTAGGAGTCGGCTCCTACGAGCAGTACTTC
>TRBV27|NA|TRBJ1-2|NA
CASSAQPNYGYTF
TGTGCCAGCAGTGCTCAGCCTAACTATGGCTACACCTTC
>TRBV28|NA|TRBJ1-5|NA
CASSLGQPQHF
TGTGCCAGCAGTTTGGGACAGCCCCAGCATTTT
>TRBV18|NA|TRBJ2-3|NA
CASSPLGSGTDTQYF
TGTGCCAGCTCACCGCTGGGGAGCGGCACAGATACGCAGTATTTT
>TRBV11-2|TRBD2|TRBJ2-2|NA
CASSFIGLDRRELFF
TGTGCCAGCAGCTTCATAGGACTAGATAGGAGGGAGCTGTTTTTT
>TRBV7-9|NA|TRBJ2-3|NA
CASTLGRTTTDTDTQYF
TGTGCCAGCACCTTGGGGCGCACAACTACCGACACAGATACGCAGTATTTT
>TRBV5-1|TRBD1|TRBJ2-2|once
CASSGQGANTGELFF
TGCGCCAGCAGCGGACAGGGGGCGAACACCGGGGAGCTGTTTTTT
>TRBV7-3|NA|TRBJ1-5|NA
CASSPGFNQPQHF
TGTGCCAGCAGCCCAGGCTTCAATCAGCCCCAGCATTTT
>TRBV27|TRBD2|TRBJ2-7|NA
CASSYTLARIYEQYF
TGTGCCAGCAGTTACACACTAGCGAGGATCTACGAGCAGTACTTC
>TRBV27|NA|TRBJ2-7|NA
CASSLQGTYEQYF
TGTGCCAGCAGTCTCCAGGGGACCTACGAGCAGTACTTC
>TRBV9|NA|TRBJ1-6|NA
CASSAPGGGHSPLHF
TGTGCCAGCAGCGCCCCTGGGGGAGGGCATTCACCCCTCCACTTT
>TRBV10-3|NA|TRBJ1-2|NA
CAISFNYGYTF
TGTGCCATCAGCTTTAACTATGGCTACACCTTC
>TRBV24-1|TRBD2|TRBJ2-3|NA
CATSDLGGGASDTQYF
TGTGCCACCAGTGATTTGGGCGGGGGGGCTTCCGATACGCAGTATTTT
>TRBV5-8|NA|TRBJ1-2|NA
CASSLEGFGYTF
TGTGCCAGCAGCTTGGAGGGGTTTGGCTACACCTTC
>TRBV25-1|NA|TRBJ2-5|NA
CASSDYLKTETQYF
TGTGCCAGCAGTGACTATCTTAAAACTGAGACCCAGTACTTC
>TRBV3-1/TRBV3-2|TRBD1|TRBJ2-7|NA
CASSQPGQGLHEQYF
TGTGCCAGCAGCCAGCCGGGACAGGGACTCCACGAGCAGTACTTC
>TRBV5-1|NA|TRBJ2-2|NA
CASSLGQGTPGELFF
TGCGCCAGCAGCTTGGGGCAGGGGACTCCCGGGGAGCTGTTTTTT
>TRBV20-1|NA|TRBJ1-3|NA
CSASSRPSGNTIYF
TGCAGTGCTAGTAGTAGGCCCTCTGGAAACACCATATATTTT
>TRBV12-3/TRBV12-4|NA|TRBJ1-2|NA
CASSLASGYTF
TGTGCCAGCAGTTTAGCCTCCGGCTACACCTTC